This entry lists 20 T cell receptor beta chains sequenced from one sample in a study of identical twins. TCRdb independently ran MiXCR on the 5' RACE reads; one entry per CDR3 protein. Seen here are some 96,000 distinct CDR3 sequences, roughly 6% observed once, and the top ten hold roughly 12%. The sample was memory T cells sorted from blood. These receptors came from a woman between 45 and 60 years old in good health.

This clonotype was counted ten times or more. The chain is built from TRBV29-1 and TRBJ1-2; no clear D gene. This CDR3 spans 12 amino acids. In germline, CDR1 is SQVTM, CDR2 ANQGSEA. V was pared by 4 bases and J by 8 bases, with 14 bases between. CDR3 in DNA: TGCAGCGTTGCCCCCCCAGACATGGGCTACACCTTC. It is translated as CSVAPPDMGYTF.

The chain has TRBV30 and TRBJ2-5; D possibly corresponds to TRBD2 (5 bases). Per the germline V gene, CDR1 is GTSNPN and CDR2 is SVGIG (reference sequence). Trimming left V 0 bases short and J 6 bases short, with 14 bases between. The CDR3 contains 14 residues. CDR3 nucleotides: TGTGCCTGGAGTGTACGGTGGGGAGAAAAGACCCAGTACTTC. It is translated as CAWSVRWGEKTQYF.

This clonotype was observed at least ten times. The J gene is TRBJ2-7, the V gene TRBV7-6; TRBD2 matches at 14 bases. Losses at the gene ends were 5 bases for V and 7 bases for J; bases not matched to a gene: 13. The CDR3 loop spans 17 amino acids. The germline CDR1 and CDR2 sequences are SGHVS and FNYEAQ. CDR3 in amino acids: CASSIGLAGGPEGEQYF. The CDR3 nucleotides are TGTGCCAGCAGCATAGGACTAGCGGGGGGCCCGGAGGGTGAGCAGTACTTC.

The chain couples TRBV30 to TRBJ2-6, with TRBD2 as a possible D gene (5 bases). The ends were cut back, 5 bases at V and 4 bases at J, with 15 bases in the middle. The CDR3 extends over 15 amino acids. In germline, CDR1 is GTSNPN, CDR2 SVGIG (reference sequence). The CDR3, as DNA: TGTGCCTGGGTCCTACTAGGGTCGGGGGCCAACGTCCTGACTTTC. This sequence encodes CAWVLLGSGANVLTF. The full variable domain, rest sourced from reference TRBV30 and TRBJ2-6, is SQTIHQWPATLVQPVGSPLSLECTVEGTSNPNLYWYRQAAGRGLQLLFYSVGIGQISSEVPQNLSASRPQDRQFILSSKKLLLSDSGFYLCAWVLLGSGANVLTFGAGSRLTVL.

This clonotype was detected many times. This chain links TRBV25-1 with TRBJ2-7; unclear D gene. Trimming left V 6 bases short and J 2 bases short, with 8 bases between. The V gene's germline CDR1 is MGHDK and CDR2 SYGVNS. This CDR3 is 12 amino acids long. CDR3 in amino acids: CASRDQTYEQYF. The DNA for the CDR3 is TGTGCCAGCAGGGACCAAACCTACGAGCAGTACTTC.

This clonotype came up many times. The CDR3 spells CASSFLDQVSTDTQYF. CDR3 sequence (DNA): TGTGCCAGCAGCTTCCTCGACCAGGTCAGCACAGATACGCAGTATTTT. This rearrangement joins TRBV5-6 to TRBJ2-3; D unclear. The V and J ends lost 2 bases and 0 bases respectively, with 13 bases between them. Germline loops: CDR1 SGHDT, CDR2 YYEEEE. This CDR3 comprises 16 residues.

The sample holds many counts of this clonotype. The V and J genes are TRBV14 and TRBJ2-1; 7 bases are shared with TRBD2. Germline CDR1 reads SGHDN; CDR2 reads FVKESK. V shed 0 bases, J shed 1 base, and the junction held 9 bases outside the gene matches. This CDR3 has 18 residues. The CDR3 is CASSQDWAGAGSYNEQFF. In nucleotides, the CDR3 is TGTGCCAGCAGCCAAGATTGGGCGGGAGCAGGGTCCTACAATGAGCAGTTCTTC.

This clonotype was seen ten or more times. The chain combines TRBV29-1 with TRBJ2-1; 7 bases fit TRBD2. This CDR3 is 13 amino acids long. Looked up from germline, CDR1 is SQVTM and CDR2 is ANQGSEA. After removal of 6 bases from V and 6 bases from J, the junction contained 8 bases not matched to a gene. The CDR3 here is CSVGRGTPNEQFF. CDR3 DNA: TGCAGCGTGGGGAGGGGTACCCCCAATGAGCAGTTCTTC.

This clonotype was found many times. CDR3 nucleotides: TGCAGTGCTTCGGGACTAGCGGGAGGCCCATGGGCAGATACGCAGTATTTT. Its protein is CSASGLAGGPWADTQYF. This sequence joins TRBV20-1 and TRBJ2-3, with TRBD2 matching over 15 bases. V dropped 5 bases and J dropped 4; count of bases not matched to a gene: 10. CDR3 length: 17 amino acids. The V gene's germline CDR1 is DFQATT and CDR2 SNEGSKA (reference sequence).

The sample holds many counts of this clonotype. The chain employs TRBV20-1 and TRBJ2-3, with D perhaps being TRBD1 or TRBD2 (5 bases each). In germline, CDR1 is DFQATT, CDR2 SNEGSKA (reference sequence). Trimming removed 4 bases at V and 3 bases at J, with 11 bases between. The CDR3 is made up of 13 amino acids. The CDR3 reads CSATPGPTDTQYF. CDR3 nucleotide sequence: TGCAGTGCTACACCGGGGCCGACAGATACGCAGTATTTT.

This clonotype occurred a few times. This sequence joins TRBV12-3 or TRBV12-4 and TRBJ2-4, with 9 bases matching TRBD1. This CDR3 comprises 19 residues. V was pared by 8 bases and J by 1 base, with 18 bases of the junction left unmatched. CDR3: CASGGTGTGSTQAKNIQYF. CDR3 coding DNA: TGTGCCAGCGGGGGCACCGGGACAGGGAGCACCCAGGCCAAAAACATTCAGTACTTC.

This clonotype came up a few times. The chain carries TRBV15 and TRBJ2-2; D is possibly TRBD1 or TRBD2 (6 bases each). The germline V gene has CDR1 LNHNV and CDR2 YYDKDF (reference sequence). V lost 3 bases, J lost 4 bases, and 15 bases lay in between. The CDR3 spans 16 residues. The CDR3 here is CATSSRTGARTGELFF. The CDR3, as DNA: TGTGCCACCAGCAGCCGGACGGGGGCCCGCACCGGGGAGCTGTTTTTT.

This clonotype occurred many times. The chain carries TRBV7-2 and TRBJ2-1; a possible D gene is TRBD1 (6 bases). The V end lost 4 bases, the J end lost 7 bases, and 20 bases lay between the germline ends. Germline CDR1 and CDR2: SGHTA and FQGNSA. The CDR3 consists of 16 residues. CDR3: CASSSLTRDKWNEQFF. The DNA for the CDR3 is TGTGCCAGCAGCTCCTTAACCCGGGACAAGTGGAATGAGCAGTTCTTC.

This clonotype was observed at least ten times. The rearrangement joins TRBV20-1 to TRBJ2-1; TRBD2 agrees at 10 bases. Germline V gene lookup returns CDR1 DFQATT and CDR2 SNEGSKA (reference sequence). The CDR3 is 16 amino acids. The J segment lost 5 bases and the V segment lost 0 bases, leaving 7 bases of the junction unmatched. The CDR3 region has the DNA TGCAGTGCTAGAGATCTAGCGGGAGTGCGAAACAATGAGCAGTTCTTC. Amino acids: CSARDLAGVRNNEQFF.

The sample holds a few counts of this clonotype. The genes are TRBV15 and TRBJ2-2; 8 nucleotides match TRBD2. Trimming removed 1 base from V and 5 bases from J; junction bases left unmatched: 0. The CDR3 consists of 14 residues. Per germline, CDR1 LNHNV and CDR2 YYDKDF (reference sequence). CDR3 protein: CATSRAGGTGELFF. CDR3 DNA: TGTGCCACCAGCAGAGCGGGAGGGACCGGGGAGCTGTTTTTT.

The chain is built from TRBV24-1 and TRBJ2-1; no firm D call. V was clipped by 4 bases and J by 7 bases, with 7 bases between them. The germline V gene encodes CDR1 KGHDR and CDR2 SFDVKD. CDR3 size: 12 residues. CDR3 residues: CATSEFKNEQFF. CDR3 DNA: TGTGCCACCAGTGAGTTTAAGAATGAGCAGTTCTTC.

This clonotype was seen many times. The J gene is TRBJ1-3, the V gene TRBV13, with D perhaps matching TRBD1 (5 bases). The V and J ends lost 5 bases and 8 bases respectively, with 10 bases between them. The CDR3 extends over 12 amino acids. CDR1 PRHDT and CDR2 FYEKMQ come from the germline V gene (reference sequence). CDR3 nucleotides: TGTGCCAGCAGCGCCCAGGGTTACACCATATATTTT. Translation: CASSAQGYTIYF.

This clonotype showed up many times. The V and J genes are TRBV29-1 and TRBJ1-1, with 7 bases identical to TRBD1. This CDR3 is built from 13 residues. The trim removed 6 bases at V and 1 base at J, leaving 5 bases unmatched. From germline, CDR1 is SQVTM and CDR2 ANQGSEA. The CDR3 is CSVRTGPNTEAFF. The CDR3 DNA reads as TGCAGCGTGCGGACAGGCCCGAACACTGAAGCTTTCTTT.

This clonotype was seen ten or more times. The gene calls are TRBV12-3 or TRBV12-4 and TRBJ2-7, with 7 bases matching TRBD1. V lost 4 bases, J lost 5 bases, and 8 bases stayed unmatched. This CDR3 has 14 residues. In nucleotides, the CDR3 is TGTGCCAGCAGTTCGACAGGGCGGGTAAACGAGCAGTACTTC. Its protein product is CASSSTGRVNEQYF.

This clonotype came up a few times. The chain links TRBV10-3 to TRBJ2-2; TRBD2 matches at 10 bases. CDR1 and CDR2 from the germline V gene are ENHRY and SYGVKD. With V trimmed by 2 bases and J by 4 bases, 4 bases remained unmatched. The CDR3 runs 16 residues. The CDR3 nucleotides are TGTGCCATCAGTGAGCCGGGACTAGCGCGCACCGGGGAGCTGTTTTTT. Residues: CAISEPGLARTGELFF.